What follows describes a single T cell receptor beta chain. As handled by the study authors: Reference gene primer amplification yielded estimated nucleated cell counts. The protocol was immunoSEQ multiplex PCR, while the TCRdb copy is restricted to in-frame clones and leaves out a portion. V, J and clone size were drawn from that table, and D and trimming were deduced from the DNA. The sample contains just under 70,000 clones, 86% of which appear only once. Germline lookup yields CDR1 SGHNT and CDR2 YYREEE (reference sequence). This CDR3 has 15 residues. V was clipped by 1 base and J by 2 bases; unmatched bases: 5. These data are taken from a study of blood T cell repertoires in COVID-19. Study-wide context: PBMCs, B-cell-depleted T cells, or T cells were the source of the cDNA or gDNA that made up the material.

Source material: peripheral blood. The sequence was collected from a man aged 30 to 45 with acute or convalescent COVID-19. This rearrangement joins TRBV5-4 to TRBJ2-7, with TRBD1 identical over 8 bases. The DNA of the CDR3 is TGTGCCAGCAGCTTGATACAGGGGGTGACCTACGAGCAGTACTTC. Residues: CASSLIQGVTYEQYF. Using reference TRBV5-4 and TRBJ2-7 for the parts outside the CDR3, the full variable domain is ETGVTQSPTHLIKTRGQQVTLRCSSQSGHNTVSWYQQALGQGPQFIFQYYREEENGRGNFPPRFSGLQFPNYSSELNVNALELDDSALYLCASSLIQGVTYEQYFGPGTRLTVT.